Listed here are 6 T cell receptor beta chains from one sample, sequenced in a study of CD8 T cells in Susac syndrome. RNA totalling roughly 0.45 to 1 ug underwent reverse transcription with random hexamers. TCRdb itself ran the immunoSEQ multiplex PCR reads through MiXCR, one entry per CDR3 protein. Counted here are 180,000 or so distinct CDR3 sequences, around 94% occurring once; the ten biggest clones make up under 0.15%. The sequencing input was CD4+ T cells from PBMCs. Receptors originate from a human donor in good health.

The V gene is TRBV6-5, the J gene TRBJ2-1; TRBD2 aligns across 7 bases. CDR3 length: 13 amino acids. J lost 10 bases, V lost 2 bases, and 5 bases had no gene match. CDR1 and CDR2 from the germline V gene are MNHEY and SVGAGI. CDR3 region: CASSYPGGKEQFF. The CDR3 nucleotides read TGTGCCAGCAGTTACCCGGGGGGAAAGGAGCAGTTCTTC.

The rearrangement links TRBV30 to TRBJ1-5, with D maybe TRBD1 (5 bases). The CDR3 totals 14 residues. V lost 1 base and J lost 10, with 17 bases in between. The germline gives CDR1 GTSNPN, CDR2 SVGIG (reference sequence). CDR3 region: CAWSGHGTGVPQHF. The CDR3 bases are TGTGCCTGGAGTGGGCACGGGACCGGGGTTCCCCAGCATTTT. Variable domain in full (rest from reference TRBV30 and TRBJ1-5): SQTIHQWPATLVQPVGSPLSLECTVEGTSNPNLYWYRQAAGRGLQLLFYSVGIGQISSEVPQNLSASRPQDRQFILSSKKLLLSDSGFYLCAWSGHGTGVPQHFGDGTRLSIL.

V is TRBV18 and J is TRBJ1-2, with TRBD1 matching over 7 bases. The V gene's germline CDR1 is KGHSH and CDR2 LQKENI. CDR3 size: 16 residues. Trimming removed 3 bases from V and 5 bases from J; junction bases left unmatched: 12. The CDR3 is CASSPLGPEGAYGYTF. CDR3 nucleotide sequence: TGTGCCAGCTCACCGTTAGGGCCGGAGGGGGCATATGGCTACACCTTC. The full variable domain, completed using reference TRBV18 and TRBJ1-2, is NAGVMQNPRHLVRRRGQEARLRCSPMKGHSHVYWYRQLPEEGLKFMVYLQKENIIDESGMPKERFSAEFPKEGPSILRIQQVVRGDSAAYFCASSPLGPEGAYGYTFGSGTRLTVV.

The chain recombines TRBV3-1 with TRBJ2-1, with TRBD2 matching 13 bases. V shed 3 bases, J shed 2 bases, and the junction held 10 bases outside the gene matches. The CDR3 extends over 19 amino acids. CDR1 is LGHDT, CDR2 YNNKEL, per germline (reference sequence). CDR3 sequence (DNA): TGTGCCAGCAGCCACCATGGGACTAGCGGGGAGAGGGCCTACAATGAGCAGTTCTTC. Amino acids: CASSHHGTSGERAYNEQFF.

The chain is built from TRBV7-9 and TRBJ1-4; a weak D match, TRBD1 (5 bases). The V gene lost 2 bases and the J gene lost 4 bases, with 23 bases spanning the gap. The germline V gene encodes CDR1 SEHNR and CDR2 FQNEAQ (reference sequence). The CDR3 consists of 19 residues. The CDR3 DNA is TGTGCCAGCAGCTTAACGGGTACAGGTTGGAGTTTGGTTAATGAAAAACTGTTTTTT. This gives the protein CASSLTGTGWSLVNEKLFF. The full variable domain, with the rest looked up from reference TRBV7-9 and TRBJ1-4, is DTGVSQNPRHKITKRGQNVTFRCDPISEHNRLYWYRQTLGQGPEFLTYFQNEAQLEKSRLLSDRFSAERPKGSFSTLEIQRTEQGDSAMYLCASSLTGTGWSLVNEKLFFGSGTQLSVL.

The rearrangement uses TRBV20-1 and TRBJ1-4, with D unresolved. This CDR3 has 17 amino acids. CDR1 DFQATT and CDR2 SNEGSKA come from the germline V gene (reference sequence). Trimming left V 4 bases short and J 0 bases short, with 18 bases between. The CDR3 region has the DNA TGCAGTGCTACGGACCCTACGGATTTTGCAACTAATGAAAAACTGTTTTTT. It yields the protein CSATDPTDFATNEKLFF.